These 20 T cell receptor beta chains share one sample of origin, sequenced in a study of molecular identifiers for immune sequencing clone quantification. TCRdb ran MiXCR on the PCR reads and lists one entry per CDR3 protein. The sample has about 320,000 distinct CDR3 sequences, roughly a fifth seen once. The sequencing sample was made of naive CD8+ T cells from blood, with Jurkat cell RNA spiked in. The subset is: FACS-sorted CD8+CD4-CCR7+CD45RA+ naive T cells. Every receptor here comes from a human donor in good health. Some libraries in this study had Jurkat cell RNA spiked in.

In this sample, this clonotype turned up many times. This rearrangement joins TRBV29-1 to TRBJ2-2; maybe TRBD1 (5 bases). CDR1 SQVTM and CDR2 ANQGSEA come from the germline V gene. The CDR3 runs 12 residues. The CDR3: CSFDRNTGELFF. The CDR3 region has the DNA TGCAGTTTCGACAGGAACACCGGGGAGCTGTTTTTT.

This clonotype occurred many times. The chain has TRBV3-1 and TRBJ1-1; D call uncertain. V lost 3 bases and J 0 bases, leaving 8 bases between the germline ends. The V gene's germline CDR1 is LGHDT and CDR2 YNNKEL (reference sequence). The CDR3 contains 14 residues. The CDR3 is CASSHGGMNTEAFF. DNA of the CDR3: TGTGCCAGCAGCCATGGCGGGATGAACACTGAAGCTTTCTTT.

On this clonotype itself: One end of the junction is discordant with germline, which a read error may explain. The V and J genes are TRBV4-1 and TRBJ2-7, with D tentatively TRBD1 (6 bases). Per the germline V gene, CDR1 is MGHRA and CDR2 is YSYEKL. The CDR3 is made up of 15 amino acids. The CDR3 DNA is TGCGCCGGCAGCCCAGACCGGGACAACTCCTACGAGCAGTACTTC. Its translation: CAGSPDRDNSYEQYF.

The chain recombines TRBV30 with TRBJ2-3; 8 bases fit TRBD2. Germline lookup yields CDR1 GTSNPN and CDR2 SVGIG (reference sequence). The CDR3 covers 15 residues. The trim removed 0 bases at V and 4 bases at J, leaving 6 bases unmatched. CDR3 coding DNA: TGTGCCTGGAGTGTCGTCGGGAGGGCCGCAGATACGCAGTATTTT. Its protein is CAWSVVGRAADTQYF.

The chain has TRBV6-2 or TRBV6-3 and TRBJ2-5, with 7 bases aligning to TRBD1. The germline CDR1 and CDR2 sequences are MNHEY and SVGEGT. This CDR3 has 16 residues. V lost 5 bases to trimming and J lost 0 bases; unmatched junction nucleotides: 9. This CDR3 reads CASSPGTARYQETQYF. The CDR3 nucleotides are TGTGCCAGCAGTCCCGGGACAGCAAGGTACCAAGAGACCCAGTACTTC.

The table lists this clonotype with many counts. The rearrangement links TRBV7-2 to TRBJ2-1; 9 bases map to TRBD2. The ends lost 7 bases at V and 0 bases at J; junction bases unmatched: 7. Germline loops: CDR1 SGHTA, CDR2 FQGNSA. The length of the CDR3 is 16 residues. The CDR3 sequence: CASIETAGGSYNEQFF. The CDR3 nucleotides read TGTGCCAGCATCGAAACAGCGGGGGGCTCCTACAATGAGCAGTTCTTC.

This clonotype was seen at least ten times. This chain uses TRBV27 with TRBJ2-7; 9 bases fit TRBD2. The CDR3 runs to 16 residues. CDR1 and CDR2 from the germline V gene are MNHEY and SMNVEV (reference sequence). Trimming took 5 bases from V and 2 from J; bases not matched to a gene: 10. The CDR3 coding sequence is TGTGCCAGCAGTCCAATAGCGGGAGTCGCGCCCTACGAGCAGTACTTC. This sequence encodes CASSPIAGVAPYEQYF.

Of note for this clonotype: This may be a read error, as it is one base from a much larger clone. The V call is TRBV7-2, the J call TRBJ1-1; the match to TRBD1 covers 10 bases. Germline V gene data show CDR1 as SGHTA and CDR2 as FQGNSA. This CDR3 has 14 residues. The CDR3 loop reads CVSSQDRGVTEAFF. Here the CDR3 DNA reads TGTGTCAGCAGCCAGGACAGGGGGGTCACTGAAGCTTTCTTT.

Many counts were recorded for this clonotype. The rearrangement uses TRBV20-1 and TRBJ1-3; D is perhaps TRBD1 (5 bases). The CDR3 has 12 residues. V lost 2 bases to trimming and J lost 3 bases, with 5 bases between them. Germline V lookup: CDR1 DFQATT, CDR2 SNEGSKA (reference sequence). The CDR3, as DNA: TGCAGTGCTAGACAGGGTGGAAACACCATATATTTT. Translated: CSARQGGNTIYF.

This clonotype has ten or more counts. V gene TRBV19 combines with J gene TRBJ2-1; perhaps TRBD2 as D (6 bases). CDR1 and CDR2 (germline): LNHDA, SQIVND (reference sequence). The ends were cut back, 5 bases at V and 9 bases at J, with 14 bases in the middle. The CDR3 is 13 amino acids. The CDR3 spells CASSLREGSEQFF. CDR3 in DNA: TGTGCCAGTAGTTTGCGGGAAGGAAGTGAGCAGTTCTTC.

This clonotype occurred a few times. This sequence joins TRBV7-8 and TRBJ1-5; D uncertain. CDR1 and CDR2 from the germline V gene are SGHVS and FQNEAQ. Trimming stripped 5 bases from V and 0 bases from J, with 20 bases between. This CDR3 is built from 18 residues. For the CDR3, the DNA is TGTGCCAGCAGCCTAACCGCGGCGAGGGAGTATAGCAATCAGCCCCAGCATTTT. It encodes CASSLTAAREYSNQPQHF.

CDR3 sequence reads: CASSPGTATHEQYF. The CDR3 nucleotides read TGTGCCAGCAGCCCCGGGACTGCGACCCACGAGCAGTACTTC. The J gene is TRBJ2-7, the V gene TRBV3-1, with D perhaps matching TRBD2 (6 bases). The CDR3 runs 14 residues. Germline lookup yields CDR1 LGHDT and CDR2 YNNKEL (reference sequence). V was trimmed by 4 bases and J by 5 bases, leaving 15 bases between them.

Notes on this clonotype: It is likely a read error, because the conserved phenylalanine at the end of the CDR3 is missing. The chain carries TRBV6-1 and TRBJ1-1; 8 bases fit TRBD1. Germline V gene data show CDR1 as MNHNS and CDR2 as SASEGT. The CDR3 runs 13 residues. Germline trimming cut 11 bases from V and 6 bases from J; bases unmatched to any gene: 11. CDR3 sequence (DNA): TGTGCCGGAAGACAGCAGGGGGCTTCTGAAGCTTTCCTT. Translated, it gives CAGRQQGASEAFL.

Worth noting for this clonotype: This may be a read error, as it is one base from a much larger clone. The chain joins TRBV5-1 to TRBJ2-5; the match to TRBD2 covers 11 bases. The CDR3 loop spans 17 amino acids. Germline V CDR1 and CDR2: SGHRS, YFSETQ. CDR3: CAGSLEIAGGYQETQYF. CDR3 coding DNA: TGCGCCGGCAGCTTGGAAATAGCGGGAGGGTACCAAGAGACCCAGTACTTC.

This clonotype has more than one count but fewer than ten. The chain couples TRBV27 to TRBJ2-1, with D tentatively TRBD1 or TRBD2 (5 bases each). CDR3 length: 13 residues. CDR1 and CDR2 (germline): MNHEY, SMNVEV (reference sequence). Trimming removed 1 base at V and 8 bases at J, with 9 bases between. The CDR3 is CASSLWMGDEQFF. In DNA form, the CDR3 reads TGTGCCAGCAGTTTATGGATGGGGGATGAGCAGTTCTTC.

The sample holds many counts of this clonotype. The CDR3 nucleotides are TGTGCCAGCAGTTTCCTCACTCGGACTAGCGGGGTCTACGAGCAGTACTTC. This encodes CASSFLTRTSGVYEQYF. The gene calls are TRBV27 and TRBJ2-7; 12 positions match TRBD2. CDR3 size: 17 residues. The germline V gene encodes CDR1 MNHEY and CDR2 SMNVEV (reference sequence). The J segment lost 3 bases and the V segment lost 3 bases, leaving 9 bases of the junction unmatched.

This clonotype showed up many times. V gene TRBV9 combines with J gene TRBJ2-3; D remains unclear. CDR3 size: 15 residues. Trimming took off 0 bases at V and 0 bases at J, with 8 bases between the two ends. Germline V gives CDR1 SGDLS, CDR2 YYNGEE. The chain's CDR3 is CASSVAAQSTDTQYF. DNA for the CDR3: TGTGCCAGCAGCGTAGCAGCCCAGAGCACAGATACGCAGTATTTT.

With regard to this clonotype: Since a much larger clone is just one base distant, this may be a read error. The chain uses TRBV24-1 and TRBJ1-2; 7 bases line up with TRBD1. The CDR3 is 16 residues long. The germline CDR1 and CDR2 sequences are KGHDR and SFDVKD. The CDR3 bases are TGTGCCACCAGTGAATCCCACAGGGGAGCGAAGGATGGCTGCACCTTC. This gives the protein CATSESHRGAKDGCTF.

This clonotype was found many times. The chain recombines TRBV11-2 with TRBJ2-3; TRBD2 aligns across 8 bases. Germline V gene sequence: CDR1 SGHAT, CDR2 FQNNGV. The CDR3 contains 15 residues. V gave up 5 bases and J gave up 3 bases; unmatched junction bases: 7. The CDR3 spells CASSTGTSSTDTQYF. DNA of the CDR3: TGTGCCAGCAGCACGGGGACTAGTTCTACAGATACGCAGTATTTT.

This clonotype came up a few times. The chain uses TRBV7-9 and TRBJ2-3; the match to TRBD2 covers 14 bases. The CDR3 consists of 21 residues. Trimming removed 4 bases from V and 1 base from J; junction bases left unmatched: 16. CDR1 is SEHNR, CDR2 FQNEAQ, per germline (reference sequence). The CDR3 nucleotides are TGTGCCAGCAGCTCTCCGGGGGACTTCACGGGACTAGCGGGGGGCACAGATACGCAGTATTTT. This sequence encodes CASSSPGDFTGLAGGTDTQYF.